This T cell receptor (beta chain) was profiled in a study of cytomegalovirus exposure and HLA in healthy donors. Only in-frame clones appear in the TCRdb table, and some are missing; sequencing was by immunoSEQ multiplex PCR. This sample has 220,000 or so clones, with roughly 88% found just once. The germline V gene has CDR1 MDHEN and CDR2 SYDVKM. V lost 6 bases and J lost 0, with 12 bases in between. This CDR3 spans 15 amino acids. This clone was seen a few times. Sequences were obtained from PBMCs. This receptor was obtained from a young woman in good health and CMV-seropositive. The V and J genes are TRBV28 and TRBJ1-5, with D possibly being TRBD1 (6 bases). CDR3 DNA: TGTGCCAGCAGAAAGGGGGACTATAGCAATCAGCCCCAGCATTTT. It yields the protein CASRKGDYSNQPQHF.